By its share, the clone carrying this T cell receptor (beta chain) is medium-sized. Its antigen is unidentified. The CDR3 covers 16 residues. Deletions cut 0 bases from V and 1 base from J, with 11 bases between. Germline CDR1 and CDR2: LGHNA and YSLEER. Unique molecular identifiers were incorporated into the prepared TCRbeta library. A single record per CDR3 protein comes from TCRdb applying MiXCR to the PCR reads. The table shows 15,000 to 20,000 distinct CDR3 sequences, with about 8% occurring only once. These data come from a study of T-cell reconstitution after alpha-beta-depleted transplantation in children. Study conclusions and caveats: High day-60 TCRbeta diversity in some patients came from surviving recipient T cells and thymic progenitors. Reportedly, roughly two months post-transplant, alpha-beta T cells arose from several hundred expanded graft clones. The main origin of T-cell counts and diversity one year after transplant was newly produced T cells.

The genes are TRBV4-3 and TRBJ2-3; D gene ambiguous. The sample was PBMCs, mostly from graft donor cells, taken 60 days after TCRalphabeta/CD19-depleted stem cell transplant. The sequence came from a boy younger than two who had a stem cell transplant for Wiskott-Aldrich syndrome, so the T cells may come from the graft donor. The CDR3 spells CASSQDFPGGTDTQYF. Here the CDR3 DNA reads TGCGCCAGCAGCCAAGATTTTCCAGGCGGCACAGATACGCAGTATTTT.